This T cell receptor beta chain comes out of a study of shared clonotypes between healthy human individuals. Study background: Aged 18 to 49, the donors were two women and three men.

Germline V CDR1 and CDR2: PRHDT, FYEKMQ (reference sequence). The V segment lost 4 bases and the J segment 6 bases; nucleotides outside the gene matches: 9. This CDR3 comprises 15 residues. Naivety among CD8 cells was defined by CD45RO negativity and positive CCR7 selection, thereby excluding terminally differentiated effector memory CD45RA+ cells. The donors were adults (healthy and HIV-negative) with no recent acute infections or vaccinations. Comments on this clone: The antigen is unknown.

Measured with immunoSEQ multiplex PCR; TCRdb has only the in-frame clones, and not every one. The sample consists of hundreds of thousands of clones, about 95% of them appearing once. Study conclusions and caveats: Larger estimated richness was generally seen in naive subsets than in memory subsets. How much donors shared clonotypes was expected to be affected by sequencing depth.

The V gene is TRBV13, the J gene TRBJ2-1; 7 nucleotides align to TRBD2. The sequence was obtained from a woman under 40 in good health. The sample consisted of naive CD8+ T cells sorted from blood. The CDR3 DNA reads TGTGCCAGCAGCTGGCCGGGGGAGGGCATCAATGAGCAGTTCTTC. As protein: CASSWPGEGINEQFF. Complete variable domain (other parts from reference TRBV13 and TRBJ2-1): AAGVIQSPRHLIKEKRETATLKCYPIPRHDTVYWYQQGPGQDPQFLISFYEKMQSDKGSIPDRFSAQQFSDYHSELNMSSLELGDSALYFCASSWPGEGINEQFFGPGTRLTVL.